Below, 18 T cell receptor beta chains from the same sample are listed, as sequenced in a study of T cell repertoires in cytomegalovirus infection. TCRdb analysed the reads with MiXCR anew, one entry per CDR3 protein. The sample has 150,000 to 200,000 distinct CDR3 sequences, around 15% seen once. The sample consisted of PBMCs. Receptors were obtained from a human donor in good health (CMV status not recorded). Some clones in this sample may be carry-over from other donors' samples.

This clonotype turned up a few times. The V call is TRBV20-1, the J call TRBJ2-3, with 8 bases lining up with TRBD2. CDR3 length equals 14 residues. Germline V gene sequence: CDR1 DFQATT, CDR2 SNEGSKA (reference sequence). V shed 3 bases, J shed 5 bases, and the junction held 7 bases outside the gene matches. The chain's CDR3 is CSARPAGVVDTQYF. As DNA, the CDR3 is TGCAGTGCTAGGCCAGCGGGAGTAGTAGATACGCAGTATTTT.

This clonotype has more than one count but fewer than ten. The chain combines TRBV7-3 with TRBJ2-1, with 7 bases identical to TRBD2. Germline CDR1 is SGHTA and CDR2 is FQGTGA. Germline trimming cut 5 bases from V and 7 bases from J; bases unmatched to any gene: 8. The CDR3 has 14 residues. The DNA for the CDR3 is TGTGCCAGCAGCCCGGGACTAACAGAGAATGAGCAGTTCTTC. This codes for CASSPGLTENEQFF. The full variable domain, its missing parts supplied by reference TRBV7-3 and TRBJ2-1, is GAGVSQTPSNKVTEKGKYVELRCDPISGHTALYWYRQSLGQGPEFLIYFQGTGAADDSGLPNDRFFAVRPEGSVSTLKIQRTERGDSAVYLCASSPGLTENEQFFGPGTRLTVL.

This clonotype was found many times. The CDR3 DNA reads as TGTGCCAGCAGCTTAGTGGTCGGGGGAGGGCCGGAGCAGTTCTTC. Translating it yields CASSLVVGGGPEQFF. The chain carries TRBV7-8 and TRBJ2-1, with TRBD2 matching over 7 bases. Trimming at V came to 1 base and at J to 10 bases, leaving 10 bases not matched to a gene. The CDR3 spans 15 residues. The V gene's germline CDR1 is SGHVS and CDR2 FQNEAQ.

Ten or more counts support this clonotype. This chain joins TRBV6-2 or TRBV6-3 and TRBJ1-2; D possibly corresponds to TRBD1 (5 bases). The CDR3 consists of 16 residues. The germline V and J ends were trimmed by 2 bases and 4 bases, with 17 bases remaining between them. Germline V CDR1 and CDR2: MNHEY, SVGEGT. CDR3 sequence: CASSYDGTTRSYGYTF. The CDR3 region has the DNA TGTGCCAGCAGTTACGATGGGACCACGAGGAGCTATGGCTACACCTTC.

Only a few counts were recorded for this clonotype. The CDR3 is CASSLSPVGYQPQHF. CDR3 coding DNA: TGTGCCAGCAGTTTATCCCCGGTCGGCTACCAGCCCCAGCATTTT. This sequence joins TRBV28 and TRBJ1-5; D is undetermined. Germline CDR1 MDHEN, CDR2 SYDVKM. The CDR3 totals 15 residues. V dropped 1 base and J dropped 7 bases, with 14 bases sitting between them.

V is TRBV14 and J is TRBJ1-2; D is uncertain. Trimming removed 0 bases from V and 4 bases from J, with 21 bases in between. This CDR3 spans 18 amino acids. From germline, CDR1 is SGHDN and CDR2 FVKESK. CDR3 loop: CASSQDSAHWKGSYGYTF. CDR3 sequence (DNA): TGTGCCAGCAGCCAAGATTCCGCCCATTGGAAGGGAAGCTATGGCTACACCTTC.

The J gene is TRBJ1-2, the V gene TRBV29-1; D possibly corresponds to TRBD1 (5 bases). V was pared by 7 bases and J by 5 bases, with 11 bases between. Germline assignment: CDR1 SQVTM and CDR2 ANQGSEA. The CDR3 covers 11 residues. As DNA, the CDR3 is TGCAGCGCATCCAGGGTGTATGGCTACACCTTC. This translates into CSASRVYGYTF.

This clonotype showed up just a few times. This chain links TRBV3-1 with TRBJ1-1; possible D gene TRBD1, 5 bases. CDR1 and CDR2 (germline): LGHDT, YNNKEL (reference sequence). The CDR3 sequence is 15 residues long. V lost 4 bases, J lost 4 bases, and 16 bases lay in between. The CDR3 spells CASSPPTRGGTEAFF. CDR3 sequence (DNA): TGTGCCAGCAGCCCCCCCACGCGGGGGGGCACTGAAGCTTTCTTT.

Notes on this clonotype: At one end, the junction sequence differs from germline, possibly due to a read error. The rearrangement uses TRBV7-6 and TRBJ1-2, with a tentative D call TRBD1 (5 bases). Germline lookup yields CDR1 SGHVS and CDR2 FNYEAQ. This CDR3 has 13 amino acids. CDR3: CASSLGTNYGYAF. CDR3 nucleotides: TGTGCCAGCAGCTTGGGGACTAACTATGGCTACGCCTTC.

The V call is TRBV15, the J call TRBJ2-3; no reliable D call. The CDR3 sequence is 15 residues long. Germline CDR1 LNHNV, CDR2 YYDKDF (reference sequence). With 3 bases removed from V and 0 bases from J, the gap between germline ends came to 10 bases. The CDR3 sequence: CATSSISHSTDTQYF. The CDR3 DNA reads as TGTGCCACCAGCAGTATTTCTCATAGCACAGATACGCAGTATTTT.

In its sample, this clonotype was seen many times. The chain combines TRBV7-2 with TRBJ1-1; 7 positions match TRBD1. This CDR3 is built from 13 residues. The junction had 9 bases not matched to a gene; V was cut back by 5 bases and J by 9 bases. Germline V gene lookup returns CDR1 SGHTA and CDR2 FQGNSA. CDR3 region: CASSPTRQGQAFF. CDR3 sequence (DNA): TGTGCCAGCAGCCCAACCCGACAGGGTCAAGCTTTCTTT.

This clonotype was observed many times. CDR3 loop: CASLWEGEAFF. CDR3 nucleotides: TGTGCCAGCCTCTGGGAGGGTGAAGCTTTCTTT. The chain joins TRBV2 to TRBJ1-1; D is unclear. The CDR3 is 11 amino acids. Germline CDR1 is SNHLY and CDR2 is FYNNEI. V was trimmed by 8 bases and J by 7 bases, leaving 11 bases between them.

The table lists this clonotype with a few counts. The chain links TRBV5-5 to TRBJ2-1; unclear D gene. Trimming removed 0 bases from V and 8 bases from J, with 15 bases in between. The CDR3 covers 15 residues. Germline lookup yields CDR1 SGHKS and CDR2 YYEKEE (reference sequence). CDR3 DNA sequence: TGTGCCAGCAGCTTGGAGGTGGCCCCTCGTCATGAGCAGTTCTTC. Protein sequence: CASSLEVAPRHEQFF.

V gene TRBV3-1 combines with J gene TRBJ1-1; 8 bases map to TRBD1. CDR3 length: 16 amino acids. The trim removed 4 bases at V and 3 bases at J, leaving 10 bases unmatched. Germline V gene sequence: CDR1 LGHDT, CDR2 YNNKEL (reference sequence). The CDR3 DNA is TGTGCCAGCAGCCTTACACCAGGGGGCGGGCACACTGAAGCTTTCTTT. Translation: CASSLTPGGGHTEAFF.

This clonotype showed up just a few times. CDR3 protein: CAIGQGAYEQYF. The CDR3, as DNA: TGTGCCATCGGACAGGGGGCATACGAGCAGTACTTC. V gene TRBV10-3 combines with J gene TRBJ2-7; 11 positions agree with TRBD1. Germline-derived CDR1 and CDR2 are ENHRY and SYGVKD. Trimming at V came to 8 bases and at J to 4 bases, leaving 1 base not matched to a gene. The CDR3 consists of 12 residues.

The chain uses TRBV5-1 and TRBJ2-1; 8 positions agree with TRBD1. V shed 0 bases and J 9 bases; nucleotides not matched to a gene: 2. The germline CDR1 and CDR2 sequences are SGHRS and YFSETQ. The CDR3 is 13 residues long. The CDR3 spells CASSLADRGEQFF. The DNA of the CDR3 is TGCGCCAGCAGCTTGGCCGACAGGGGTGAGCAGTTCTTC.

Many counts were recorded for this clonotype. The V call is TRBV6-2 or TRBV6-3, the J call TRBJ2-2; the match to TRBD1 covers 8 bases. This CDR3 has 20 residues. Germline V lookup: CDR1 MNHEY, CDR2 SVGEGT. Germline trimming cut 4 bases from V and 0 bases from J; bases unmatched to any gene: 16. CDR3 in DNA: TGTGCCAGCAGTTCCGCAGGGGGCCACCCCTTTTATACGAACACCGGGGAGCTGTTTTTT. Translation gives CASSSAGGHPFYTNTGELFF.

Many counts were recorded for this clonotype. This chain joins TRBV7-2 and TRBJ2-6; D ambiguous. Trimming removed 3 bases from V and 1 base from J, with 4 bases in between. CDR3 length: 14 amino acids. Germline CDR1 SGHTA, CDR2 FQGNSA. CDR3: CASSLNSGANVLTF. For the CDR3, the DNA is TGTGCCAGCAGCTTGAATTCTGGGGCCAACGTCCTGACTTTC.